This T cell receptor (beta chain) emerged from a study of neurological immune-mediated disorders. General study findings and limits: According to phylogenetic grouping, one related-CDR3 cluster, a possible signature, contained the repertoires of 18 of 34 multiple sclerosis patients.

With 10-nucleotide random UMIs, 5'RACE was used to make the cDNA. One entry per CDR3 protein, called by TCRdb with MiXCR from the 5' RACE reads. The data hold about 58,000 distinct CDR3 sequences, with under 3.5% observed a single time. This CDR3 contains 15 residues. Trimming removed 8 bases at V and 0 bases at J, with 11 bases between. Per the germline V gene, CDR1 is SGHTA and CDR2 is FQGNSA. This clonotype occurred many times. Its antigen remains unknown. The unsorted libraries were made from 2 million PBMCs kept at -80 C. The chain employs TRBV7-2 and TRBJ2-6; D is ambiguous. The TCR was taken from a woman aged 60-75 years with multiple sclerosis. Input material: PBMCs. CDR3 nucleotide sequence: TGTGCCAGCGCATCCCGTCACTCTGGGGCCAACGTCCTGACTTTC. This encodes CASASRHSGANVLTF.